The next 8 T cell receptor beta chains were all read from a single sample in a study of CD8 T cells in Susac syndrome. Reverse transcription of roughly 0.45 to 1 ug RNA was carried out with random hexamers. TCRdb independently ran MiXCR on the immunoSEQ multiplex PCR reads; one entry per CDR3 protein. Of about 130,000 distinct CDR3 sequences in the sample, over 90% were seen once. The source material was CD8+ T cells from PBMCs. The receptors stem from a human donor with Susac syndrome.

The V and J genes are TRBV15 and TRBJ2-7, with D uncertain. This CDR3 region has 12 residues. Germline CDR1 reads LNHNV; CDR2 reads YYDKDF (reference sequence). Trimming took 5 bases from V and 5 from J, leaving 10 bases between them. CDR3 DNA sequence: TGTGCCACCAGCGGCGACTCTGACGAGCAGTACTTC. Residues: CATSGDSDEQYF.

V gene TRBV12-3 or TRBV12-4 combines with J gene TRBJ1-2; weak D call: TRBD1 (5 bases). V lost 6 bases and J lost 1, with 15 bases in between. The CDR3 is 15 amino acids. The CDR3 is CASSVDSDFNYGYTF. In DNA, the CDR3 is TGTGCCAGCAGCGTCGACAGCGACTTTAACTATGGCTACACCTTC.

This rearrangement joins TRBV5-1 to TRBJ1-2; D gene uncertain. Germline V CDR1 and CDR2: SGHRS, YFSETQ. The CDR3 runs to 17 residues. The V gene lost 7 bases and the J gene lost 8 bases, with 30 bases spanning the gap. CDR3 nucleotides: TGCGCCAGCCGACTACGCAATTCGGCGTTTGTCCCCTTGGGCTACACCTTC. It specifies CASRLRNSAFVPLGYTF.

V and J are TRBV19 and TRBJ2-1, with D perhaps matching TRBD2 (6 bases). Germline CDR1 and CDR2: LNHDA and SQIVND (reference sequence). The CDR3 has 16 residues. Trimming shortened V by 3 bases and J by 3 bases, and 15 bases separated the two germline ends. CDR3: CASSMLSSGLYNEQFF. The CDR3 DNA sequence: TGTGCCAGTAGTATGTTAAGTAGCGGACTCTACAATGAGCAGTTCTTC. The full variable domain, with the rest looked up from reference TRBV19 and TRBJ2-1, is DGGITQSPKYLFRKEGQNVTLSCEQNLNHDAMYWYRQDPGQGLRLIYYSQIVNDFQKGDIAEGYSVSREKKESFPLTVTSAQKNPTAFYLCASSMLSSGLYNEQFFGPGTRLTVL.

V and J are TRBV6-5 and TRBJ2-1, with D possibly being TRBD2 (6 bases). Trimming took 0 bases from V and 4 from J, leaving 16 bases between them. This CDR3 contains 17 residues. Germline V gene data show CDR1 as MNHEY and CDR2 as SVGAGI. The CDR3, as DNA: TGTGCCAGCAGTTACTCAGGAGGGGCCAATATGTACAATGAGCAGTTCTTC. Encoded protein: CASSYSGGANMYNEQFF.

The CDR3 loop is CASSFRDGYTF. DNA of the CDR3: TGTGCCAGCAGCTTTAGGGATGGCTACACCTTC. This chain connects TRBV5-4 to TRBJ1-2, with D unresolved. CDR3 length equals 11 residues. Trimming removed 2 bases from V and 6 bases from J, with 5 bases in between. Per the germline V gene, CDR1 is SGHNT and CDR2 is YYREEE (reference sequence).

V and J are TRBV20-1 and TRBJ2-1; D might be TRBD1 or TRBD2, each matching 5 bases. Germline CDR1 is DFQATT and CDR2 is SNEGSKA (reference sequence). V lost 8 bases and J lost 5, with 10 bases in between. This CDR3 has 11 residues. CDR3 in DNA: TGCAGTCGGGACGCCAACAATGAGCAGTTCTTC. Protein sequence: CSRDANNEQFF.

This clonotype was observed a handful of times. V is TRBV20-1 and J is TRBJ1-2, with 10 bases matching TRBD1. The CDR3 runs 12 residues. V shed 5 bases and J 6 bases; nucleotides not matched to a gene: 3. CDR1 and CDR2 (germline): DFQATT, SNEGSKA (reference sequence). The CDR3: CSAGGQGNGYTF. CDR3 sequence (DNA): TGCAGTGCTGGGGGACAGGGGAATGGCTACACCTTC.